Here is one TCR beta chain with its context. The sample originates from a study of cytomegalovirus exposure and HLA in healthy donors. Vbeta (60) and Jbeta (13) primers were used in the PCR. Profiling relied on immunoSEQ multiplex PCR, and the TCRdb table lists in-frame clones only, not all of them. Among fewer than 200,000 clones, less than 90% were seen once, and the ten largest hold about 1.6%. Trimming pared 11 bases from V and 0 bases from J, leaving 22 bases between. The germline V gene encodes CDR1 SGHAT and CDR2 FQNNGV. The CDR3 is 16 residues long. This TCR was recovered from a man over 45 in good health and CMV-seronegative. The chain combines TRBV11-2 with TRBJ1-1, with unresolved D. Sequences were obtained from PBMCs. The CDR3 nucleotides read TGTGCCGTTCCCCCCCCGGGGATTGGGATGAACACTGAAGCTTTCTTT. Translated, it gives CAVPPPGIGMNTEAFF.